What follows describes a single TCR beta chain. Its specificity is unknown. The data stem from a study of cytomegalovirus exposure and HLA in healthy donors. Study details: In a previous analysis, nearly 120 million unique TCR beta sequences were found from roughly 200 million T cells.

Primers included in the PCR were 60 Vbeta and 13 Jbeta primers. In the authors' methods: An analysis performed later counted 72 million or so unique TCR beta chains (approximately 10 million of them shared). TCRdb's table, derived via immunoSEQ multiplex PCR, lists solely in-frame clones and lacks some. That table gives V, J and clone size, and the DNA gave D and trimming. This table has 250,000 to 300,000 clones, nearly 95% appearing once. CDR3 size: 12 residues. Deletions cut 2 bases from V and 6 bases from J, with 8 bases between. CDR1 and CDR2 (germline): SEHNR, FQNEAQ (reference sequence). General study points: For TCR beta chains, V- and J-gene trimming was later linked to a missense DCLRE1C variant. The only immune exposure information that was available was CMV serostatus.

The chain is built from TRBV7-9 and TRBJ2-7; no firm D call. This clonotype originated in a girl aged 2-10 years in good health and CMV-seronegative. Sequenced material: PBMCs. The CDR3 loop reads CASSLFSGEQYF. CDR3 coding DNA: TGTGCCAGCAGCTTATTTTCGGGCGAGCAGTACTTC.